The next 9 T cell receptor beta chains were all read from a single sample in a study of shared T cell receptors in the human thymus (dated by TCRdb to the early 2020s). The library was produced with the immunoSEQ multiplex PCR assay. The source is immuneACCESS, and TCRdb retained only in-frame sequences with V and J called. Part of the clones is not carried over; for the studies checked, unresolved V genes explain less than half of this, and the remainder is unexplained. The sample table lists just under 550,000 clones, around 78% of them with a count of one. The ten largest clones add up to 0.013% of the sample. These data were likewise used in another study, on human thymus T cells.

Sequencing input: thymocytes. The receptor source for this set is a boy in the first two years of life with a congenital heart defect. Donor details come from another sample of the same person, matched by shared clones.

The V gene is TRBV27, the J gene TRBJ2-7, with 10 bases matching TRBD2. The CDR3 consists of 15 residues. Germline CDR1 and CDR2: MNHEY and SMNVEV (reference sequence). Losses at the gene ends were 6 bases for V and 4 bases for J; bases not matched to a gene: 9. In DNA form, the CDR3 reads TGTGCCAGCAGAAACCCTAGCGGGAGCTCGTACGAGCAGTACTTC. This sequence encodes CASRNPSGSSYEQYF.

The rearrangement joins TRBV6-6 to TRBJ2-7; 7 nucleotides match TRBD1. The V and J ends lost 5 bases and 3 bases, in that order; junction bases with no gene match: 7. Per the germline V gene, CDR1 is MNHNY and CDR2 is SVGAGI (reference sequence). The CDR3 sequence is 14 residues long. As DNA, the CDR3 is TGTGCCAGCAGTCGAACTACAGGGGACTACGAGCAGTACTTC. Its protein is CASSRTTGDYEQYF.

The CDR3: CASSSPLGRGNEKLFF. In DNA, the CDR3 is TGTGCCAGCAGTTCGCCCTTGGGACGGGGGAATGAAAAACTGTTTTTT. V usage is TRBV6-6 and J usage is TRBJ1-4; tentatively, D is TRBD1 (5 bases). Germline CDR1 is MNHNY and CDR2 is SVGAGI (reference sequence). The CDR3 has 16 amino acids. V gave up 4 bases and J gave up 5 bases, with 17 bases separating them.

This chain connects TRBV27 to TRBJ1-4; D may be TRBD1 (5 bases). The CDR3 spans 16 residues. CDR1 is MNHEY, CDR2 SMNVEV, per germline (reference sequence). Trimming took off 3 bases at V and 6 bases at J, with 17 bases between the two ends. The DNA for the CDR3 is TGTGCCAGCAGTTTCCGCCGCGCAGGGAGGGATGAAAAACTGTTTTTT. The encoded protein is CASSFRRAGRDEKLFF.

Here the CDR3 reads CASRGPAGGRTGELFF. Here the CDR3 DNA reads TGCGCCAGCCGGGGCCCAGCGGGAGGGCGGACCGGGGAGCTGTTTTTT. The chain employs TRBV10-2 and TRBJ2-2; 10 positions agree with TRBD2. CDR1 and CDR2 (germline): WSHSY, SAAADI. With 8 bases clipped from V and 5 bases from J, the junction kept 11 bases outside the gene matches. CDR3 length equals 16 residues.

This sequence joins TRBV4-1 and TRBJ2-7, with 9 bases matching TRBD2. V trimming: 4 bases; J trimming: 1 base; junction bases outside the gene matches: 2. From germline, CDR1 is MGHRA and CDR2 YSYEKL. This CDR3 comprises 14 residues. The CDR3 DNA is TGCGCCAGCAGCCGACTAGCGGCTTCCTACGAGCAGTACTTC. It is translated as CASSRLAASYEQYF.

The chain uses TRBV28 and TRBJ1-3; D is possibly TRBD1 (6 bases). The CDR3 length is 16 residues. CDR1 is MDHEN, CDR2 SYDVKM, per germline. V lost 7 bases to trimming and J lost 4 bases, with 20 bases between them. The CDR3 DNA sequence: TGTGCCAGCACCTCCCCGAGGGGGTCGCCGGGAAACACCATATATTTT. This sequence encodes CASTSPRGSPGNTIYF. The variable domain in full, completed from reference TRBV28 and TRBJ1-3, reads DVKVTQSSRYLVKRTGEKVFLECVQDMDHENMFWYRQDPGLGLRLIYFSYDVKMKEKGDIPEGYSVSREKKERFSLILESASTNQTSMYLCASTSPRGSPGNTIYFGEGSWLTVV.

V is TRBV4-3 and J is TRBJ2-1, with 8 bases lining up with TRBD2. Unmatched junction bases numbered 2, after V lost 1 base and J lost 3 bases. Germline CDR1 LGHNA, CDR2 YSLEER. This CDR3 is 15 amino acids long. CDR3 coding DNA: TGCGCCAGCAGCCAAGCTCGGGGGGGCTACAATGAGCAGTTCTTC. This gives the protein CASSQARGGYNEQFF.

The rearrangement joins TRBV11-2 to TRBJ2-7; 8 bases are shared with TRBD1. The V gene's germline CDR1 is SGHAT and CDR2 FQNNGV. With V trimmed by 5 bases and J by 0 bases, 9 bases remained unmatched. This CDR3 has 16 residues. The CDR3 region is CASSTYPGTGSYEQYF. Written as DNA, the CDR3 is TGTGCCAGCAGCACATACCCGGGGACAGGCTCCTACGAGCAGTACTTC.